This T cell receptor (beta chain) stems from a study of spatial heterogeneity in lung cancer. In the study overall: Alpha-chain sequences were detected in numbers that were consistently lower than beta-chain sequences. Findings and limits, study-wide: Counts of expanded intratumoral alpha and beta TCRs tracked tumor mutation counts.

This CDR3 region has 13 residues. Between the trimmed V and J ends, which lost 5 bases and 1 base, there was a span of 11 bases. Germline-derived CDR1 and CDR2 are DFQATT and SNEGSKA (reference sequence). This clonotype was picked up many times. The antigen is undetermined. Time point described: sample taken at primary tumor resection. Via MiXCR, TCRdb re-called the 5' RACE reads, giving one row per CDR3 protein. The sample has 14,000 or so distinct CDR3 sequences; 4.7% are singletons. The sequence was collected from a female donor with early-stage non-small cell lung cancer. The chain has TRBV20-1 and TRBJ1-1, with no clear D. The starting material was lung tumor tissue, obtained at surgery. The CDR3 sequence is CSAAGSSNTEAFF. The CDR3 DNA sequence: TGCAGTGCTGCCGGGTCTTCGAACACTGAAGCTTTCTTT.